Included here is one TCR beta chain sequence, with context. Its antigen is as yet unknown. This sample also contains other DNA sequences that code for the same CDR3. This entry comes from a study of shared clonotypes between healthy human individuals. Study-level information: Two women and a few men aged 18 to 49 served as donors. A donor's plate count was three for CD4 naive and three for CD4 memory; CD8 naive had two and CD8 memory one. Broader study findings: Across subsets, estimated richness was generally greater for naive than for memory populations.

CDR1 SGHAT and CDR2 FQNNGV come from the germline V gene. With 5 bases removed from V and 5 bases from J, the gap between germline ends came to 6 bases. The CDR3 spans 11 residues. Original processing notes: ImmunoSEQ output lacked quality scores and full-length reads, limiting matched filtering. Measured with immunoSEQ multiplex PCR; TCRdb has only the in-frame clones, and not every one. V and J calls and clone size are as listed in that table; D and trimming were resolved from the DNA. Of 1.5 million to 2.5 million clones in the sample, just under 95% were seen once. Naive CD8 isolation took CD45RO-negative cells positively selected for CCR7 and excluded terminally differentiated effector memory CD45RA+ cells.

This receptor was identified in a man aged 18 to 30 in good health. The V gene is TRBV11-2, the J gene TRBJ1-1; D not resolved. Sequenced material: naive CD8+ T cells sorted from blood. CDR3 sequence (DNA): TGTGCCAGCAGCCCCGGAACTGAAGCTTTCTTT. This codes for CASSPGTEAFF.